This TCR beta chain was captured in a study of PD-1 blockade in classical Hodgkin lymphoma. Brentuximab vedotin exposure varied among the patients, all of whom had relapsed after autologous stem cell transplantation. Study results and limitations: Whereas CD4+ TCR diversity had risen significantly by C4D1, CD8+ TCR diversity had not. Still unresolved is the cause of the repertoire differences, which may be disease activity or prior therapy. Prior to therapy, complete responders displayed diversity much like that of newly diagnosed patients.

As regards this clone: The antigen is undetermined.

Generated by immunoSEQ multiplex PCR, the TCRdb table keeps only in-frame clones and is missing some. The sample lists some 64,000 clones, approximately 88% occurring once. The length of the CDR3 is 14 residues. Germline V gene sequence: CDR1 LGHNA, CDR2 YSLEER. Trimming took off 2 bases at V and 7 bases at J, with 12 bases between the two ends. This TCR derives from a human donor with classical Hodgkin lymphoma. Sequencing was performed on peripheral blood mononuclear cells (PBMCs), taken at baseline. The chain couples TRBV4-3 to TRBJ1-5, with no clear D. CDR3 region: CASSQQRRAQPQHF. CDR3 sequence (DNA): TGCGCCAGCAGCCAACAGCGGAGGGCACAGCCCCAGCATTTT.